This T cell receptor (beta chain) was profiled in a study of shared clonotypes between healthy human individuals. The overall study: Plates per donor: three CD4 naive, three CD4 memory, two CD8 naive, one CD8 memory.

Study-level results: The study drew on few donors, limiting represented genetic and exposure-history diversity. Sequencing depth was a factor that was expected to affect clonotype sharing among donors.

Note on this clone: The antigen is unknown.

Unmatched junction bases numbered 3, after V lost 6 bases and J lost 3 bases. The CDR3 runs 13 residues. The germline CDR1 and CDR2 sequences are MNHEY and SMNVEV (reference sequence). Original data processing: Junction-only sequences produced by ImmunoSEQ had no quality scores, so filtering differed. Profiled with immunoSEQ multiplex PCR; TCRdb holds only in-frame clones, not every one. The DNA was the basis for D and trimming; V, J and clone size are from that table. This table has over 2 million clones, 80% to 95% appearing once. The V gene is TRBV27, the J gene TRBJ2-3; 7 bases align to TRBD1. The specimen was naive CD4+ T cells from PBMCs. The subset was: CD45RA+ positively selected. The receptor was derived from a man aged 18 to 30 in good health. Some clones in this sample may be carry-over from other donors' samples. The CDR3 nucleotides are TGTGCCAGCAGCCAACAGGGGACAGATACGCAGTATTTT. The encoded protein is CASSQQGTDTQYF.